This entry lists 19 T cell receptor beta chains sequenced from one sample in a study of CD8+CD57+ T cells in acquired aplastic anemia. TCR beta VDJ combinations and CDR3 sequences were profiled from genomic DNA. One entry per CDR3 protein results from TCRdb running MiXCR on the reads. The data show 200,000 or so distinct CDR3 sequences, 64% seen once. Sequencing was performed on sorted CD4+, CD8+, or CD8+CD57+ T cells (not recorded which) from PBMCs. The receptors shown here come from a human donor with severe aplastic anemia or a healthy control (not recorded which).

V is TRBV5-1 and J is TRBJ2-2; no clear D gene. Trimming stripped 2 bases from V and 0 bases from J, with 8 bases between. Germline CDR1 and CDR2: SGHRS and YFSETQ. The CDR3 totals 15 residues. In DNA form, the CDR3 reads TGCGCCAGCAGCTTCCAGAGCGCGAACACCGGGGAGCTGTTTTTT. Amino acids: CASSFQSANTGELFF. Filled out from reference TRBV5-1 and TRBJ2-2, the complete variable domain reads KAGVTQTPRYLIKTRGQQVTLSCSPISGHRSVSWYQQTPGQGLQFLFEYFSETQRNKGNFPGRFSGRQFSNSRSEMNVSTLELGDSALYLCASSFQSANTGELFFGEGSRLTVL.

The chain recombines TRBV20-1 with TRBJ2-7; 7 bases align to TRBD1. V shed 1 base, J shed 2 bases, and the junction held 8 bases outside the gene matches. Germline CDR1 reads DFQATT; CDR2 reads SNEGSKA (reference sequence). This CDR3 spans 15 amino acids. The CDR3 loop is CSARARTGGAYEQYF. CDR3 bases: TGCAGTGCTAGAGCCCGGACAGGTGGGGCCTACGAGCAGTACTTC.

CDR3 DNA: TGCGCCAGCAGCCCGGAGGGGGACTCCGTCCAGCCCCAGTACTTC. This encodes CASSPEGDSVQPQYF. V usage is TRBV5-1 and J usage is TRBJ2-5; D is possibly TRBD1 or TRBD2 (6 bases each). V gave up 4 bases and J gave up 9 bases, with 22 bases separating them. The germline CDR1 and CDR2 sequences are SGHRS and YFSETQ. The CDR3 runs to 15 residues.

The chain uses TRBV12-3 or TRBV12-4 and TRBJ2-3; perhaps TRBD1 as D (5 bases). Trimming stripped 3 bases from V and 0 bases from J, with 7 bases between. The CDR3 is 14 amino acids. The CDR3 bases are TGTGCCAGCAGTTTTGGGGCTAGCACAGATACGCAGTATTTT. As protein: CASSFGASTDTQYF.

J is TRBJ1-5 and V is TRBV19; D unclear. Germline loops: CDR1 LNHDA, CDR2 SQIVND (reference sequence). This CDR3 spans 17 amino acids. The V and J ends lost 1 base and 0 bases respectively, with 13 bases between them. CDR3: CASSIATTPYSNQPQHF. CDR3 DNA sequence: TGTGCCAGTAGTATAGCCACGACACCTTATAGCAATCAGCCCCAGCATTTT.

The gene calls are TRBV3-1 and TRBJ2-2, with D hard to call. The V gene's germline CDR1 is LGHDT and CDR2 YNNKEL (reference sequence). V was pared by 0 bases and J by 13 bases, with 12 bases between. This CDR3 is built from 13 residues. CDR3 bases: TGTGCCAGCAGCCAAGACAGTCGAAGTGGGCTGTTTTTT. It translates to CASSQDSRSGLFF.

This sequence joins TRBV29-1 and TRBJ2-1; 11 bases are a match to TRBD2. There are 15 residues in the CDR3. The V gene's germline CDR1 is SQVTM and CDR2 ANQGSEA. J was trimmed by 1 base and V by 5 bases; bases with no gene match: 4. The CDR3 nucleotides read TGCAGCGTTCTTAGCGGGAGGGCGTCCTACAATGAGCAGTTCTTC. Protein: CSVLSGRASYNEQFF.

This clonotype was detected a few times. The chain employs TRBV12-3 or TRBV12-4 and TRBJ1-1, with 8 bases aligning to TRBD1. This CDR3 has 14 residues. Trimming at V came to 5 bases and at J to 3 bases, leaving 5 bases not matched to a gene. Here the CDR3 DNA reads TGTGCCAGCAGTCCCGACAGGGGTGACACTGAAGCTTTCTTT. It translates to CASSPDRGDTEAFF.

The chain is built from TRBV20-1 and TRBJ1-1; D not resolved. The CDR3 is 15 residues long. Germline V lookup: CDR1 DFQATT, CDR2 SNEGSKA (reference sequence). V dropped 0 bases and J dropped 14 bases, with 25 bases sitting between them. For the CDR3, the DNA is TGCAGTGCTAGAGATTCGAGACTAGCGCTCAATGAGCAGTTCTTT. Protein product: CSARDSRLALNEQFF.

The table lists this clonotype with many counts. The CDR3 is CASRGGRPTDTQYF. The CDR3 bases are TGTGCCAGCAGGGGAGGAAGACCCACAGATACGCAGTATTTT. The rearrangement uses TRBV6-2 or TRBV6-3 and TRBJ2-3, with D tentatively TRBD2 (6 bases). This CDR3 region has 14 residues. Germline CDR1 and CDR2: MNHEY and SVGEGT. Trimming cost V 6 bases and J 2 bases, with 12 bases left between them.

The rearrangement joins TRBV24-1 to TRBJ2-4; D is uncertain. Trimming took off 7 bases at V and 7 bases at J, with 19 bases between the two ends. This CDR3 spans 15 amino acids. Germline loops: CDR1 KGHDR, CDR2 SFDVKD. DNA for the CDR3: TGTGCCACCAGCGCTAACGAAGACCCAAAGAACATTCAGTACTTC. As protein: CATSANEDPKNIQYF.

This clonotype was observed a handful of times. The chain couples TRBV10-1 to TRBJ1-2, with a weak D call TRBD1 (6 bases). CDR1 and CDR2 (germline): WNHNN, SYGVQD (reference sequence). With 4 bases removed from V and 5 bases from J, the gap between germline ends came to 11 bases. This CDR3 spans 13 amino acids. CDR3 protein: CASSGQVGYGYTF. CDR3 nucleotides: TGCGCCAGCAGTGGACAGGTCGGGTATGGCTACACCTTC.

This chain uses TRBV9 with TRBJ2-2, with TRBD2 matching 8 bases. Per the germline V gene, CDR1 is SGDLS and CDR2 is YYNGEE. The CDR3 consists of 14 residues. V gave up 4 bases and J gave up 8 bases; unmatched junction bases: 7. The CDR3 nucleotides are TGTGCCAGCAGCCGTAGCGGGATTGCAGGGGAGCTGTTTTTT. It specifies CASSRSGIAGELFF.

Details on this clonotype: The conserved final phenylalanine or tryptophan is absent from the CDR3, which likely points to a read error. The DNA is left out, because the CDR3 cannot be placed on it with certainty; the CDR3 is given as TCRdb lists it. V gene TRBV29-1 combines with J gene TRBJ2-5; TRBD1, as called in the table, went unchecked against the DNA. Counting both end residues, the CDR3 totals 10 amino acids. Germline CDR1 is SQVTM and CDR2 is ANQGSEA. The CDR3 is CSVGSGGGHT.

This clonotype showed up just once. The V and J genes are TRBV29-1 and TRBJ1-2, with D unclear. Germline V gene data show CDR1 as SQVTM and CDR2 as ANQGSEA. This CDR3 is built from 14 residues. Deletions cut 4 bases from V and 1 base from J, with 13 bases between. As DNA, the CDR3 is TGCAGCGTTGGCCCAATACCCTATAACTATGGCTACACCTTC. Protein sequence: CSVGPIPYNYGYTF. Drawing the rest from reference TRBV29-1 and TRBJ1-2, the complete variable domain is SAVISQKPSRDICQRGTSLTIQCQVDSQVTMMFWYRQQPGQSLTLIATANQGSEATYESGFVIDKFPISRPNLTFSTLTVSNMSPEDSSIYLCSVGPIPYNYGYTFGSGTRLTVV.

The rearrangement joins TRBV7-9 to TRBJ2-7, with 7 bases identical to TRBD2. This CDR3 is built from 13 residues. The germline V gene has CDR1 SEHNR and CDR2 FQNEAQ (reference sequence). Germline trimming cut 3 bases from V and 3 bases from J; bases unmatched to any gene: 2. This CDR3 reads CASSFTSDYEQYF. The DNA for the CDR3 is TGTGCCAGCAGCTTTACTAGCGACTACGAGCAGTACTTC.

The CDR3 protein is CSARDTAGDYGYTF. The CDR3 DNA follows: TGCAGTGCTAGAGATACGGCGGGGGACTATGGCTACACCTTC. The rearrangement joins TRBV20-1 to TRBJ1-2; TRBD1 might be the D (5 bases). V dropped 0 bases and J dropped 3 bases, with 11 bases sitting between them. This CDR3 contains 14 residues. The germline gives CDR1 DFQATT, CDR2 SNEGSKA (reference sequence).

V gene TRBV14 combines with J gene TRBJ2-2; TRBD1 agrees at 8 bases. Germline V lookup: CDR1 SGHDN, CDR2 FVKESK. This CDR3 spans 15 amino acids. V was clipped by 5 bases and J by 5 bases; unmatched bases: 7. CDR3 nucleotides: TGTGCCAGCAGCGAAAACACAGGGGGGACCGGGGAGCTGTTTTTT. Protein sequence: CASSENTGGTGELFF.

The V gene is TRBV6-4, the J gene TRBJ2-2; D might be TRBD2 (5 bases). This CDR3 comprises 11 residues. Trimming removed 2 bases from V and 13 bases from J, with 8 bases in between. CDR1 is MRHNA and CDR2 is SNTAGT in the germline V gene. The CDR3 sequence: CASSDPGLLFF. CDR3 coding DNA: TGTGCCAGCAGTGACCCCGGACTGCTGTTTTTT.